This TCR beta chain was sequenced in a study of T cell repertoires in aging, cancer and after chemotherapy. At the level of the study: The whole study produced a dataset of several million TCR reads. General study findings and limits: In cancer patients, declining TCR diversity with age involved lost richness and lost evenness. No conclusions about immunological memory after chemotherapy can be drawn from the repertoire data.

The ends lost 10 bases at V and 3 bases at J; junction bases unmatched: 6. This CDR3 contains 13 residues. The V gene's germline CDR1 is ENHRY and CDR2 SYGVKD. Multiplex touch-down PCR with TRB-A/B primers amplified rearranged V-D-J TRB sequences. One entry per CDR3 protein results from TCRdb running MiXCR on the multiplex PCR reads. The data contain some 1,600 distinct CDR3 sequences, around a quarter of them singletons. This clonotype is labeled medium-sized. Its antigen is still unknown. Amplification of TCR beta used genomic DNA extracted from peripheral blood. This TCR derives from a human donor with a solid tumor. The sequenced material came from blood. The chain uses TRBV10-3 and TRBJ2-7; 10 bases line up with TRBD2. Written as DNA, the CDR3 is TGTGCCACCCTACTAGCGGGAAGCTACGAGCAGTACTTC. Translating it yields CATLLAGSYEQYF.